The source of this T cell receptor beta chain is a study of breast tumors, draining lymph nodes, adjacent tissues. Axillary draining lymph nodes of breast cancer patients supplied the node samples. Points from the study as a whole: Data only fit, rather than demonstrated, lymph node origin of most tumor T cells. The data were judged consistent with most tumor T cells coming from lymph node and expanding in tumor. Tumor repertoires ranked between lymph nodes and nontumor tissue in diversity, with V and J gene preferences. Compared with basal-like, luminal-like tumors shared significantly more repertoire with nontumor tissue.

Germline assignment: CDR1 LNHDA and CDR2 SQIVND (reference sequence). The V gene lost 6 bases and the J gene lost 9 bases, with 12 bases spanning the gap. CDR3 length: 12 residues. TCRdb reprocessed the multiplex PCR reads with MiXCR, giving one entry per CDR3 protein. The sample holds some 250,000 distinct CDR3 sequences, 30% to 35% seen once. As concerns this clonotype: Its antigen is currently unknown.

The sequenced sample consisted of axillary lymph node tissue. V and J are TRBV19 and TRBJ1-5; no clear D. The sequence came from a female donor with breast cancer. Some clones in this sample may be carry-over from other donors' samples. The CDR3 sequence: CASSRTSGPQHF. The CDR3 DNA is TGTGCCAGTAGCAGGACTAGCGGGCCCCAGCATTTT.